The 17 T cell receptor beta chains presented below share a single source sample, sequenced in a study of T-cell reconstitution after alpha-beta-depleted transplantation in children. A library of TCRbeta sequences, prepared with unique molecular identifiers, was generated. TCRdb fed the PCR reads into MiXCR, producing one record per CDR3 protein. The sample holds about 640,000 distinct CDR3 sequences, roughly 13% seen once. The sequenced sample was PBMCs, mostly from graft donor cells, obtained 360 days after TCRalphabeta/CD19-depleted stem cell transplant. The receptors were gathered from a male patient between 5 and 17 years old who had a stem cell transplant for acute myeloid leukemia, so the T cells may come from the graft donor.

This clonotype was seen more than once but under ten times. This rearrangement joins TRBV11-2 to TRBJ2-1; a possible D gene is TRBD2 (5 bases). The ends were cut back, 1 base at V and 5 bases at J, with 15 bases in the middle. Per the germline V gene, CDR1 is SGHAT and CDR2 is FQNNGV. The CDR3 is 16 residues long. CDR3 DNA sequence: TGTGCCAGCAGCTTAGTTAAATTCGGGAAACACAATGAGCAGTTCTTC. Amino acids: CASSLVKFGKHNEQFF.

This clonotype occurred many times. The chain carries TRBV7-9 and TRBJ2-1, with unresolved D. CDR3 size: 14 residues. Trimming took off 7 bases at V and 5 bases at J, with 15 bases between the two ends. Germline loops: CDR1 SEHNR, CDR2 FQNEAQ (reference sequence). The DNA of the CDR3 is TGTGCCAGCACCCCACCAGCCTTTGACAATGAGCAGTTCTTC. It specifies CASTPPAFDNEQFF. Full variable domain (missing parts from reference TRBV7-9 and TRBJ2-1): DTGVSQNPRHKITKRGQNVTFRCDPISEHNRLYWYRQTLGQGPEFLTYFQNEAQLEKSRLLSDRFSAERPKGSFSTLEIQRTEQGDSAMYLCASTPPAFDNEQFFGPGTRLTVL.

This clonotype was seen only a few times. J is TRBJ2-5 and V is TRBV20-1, with D perhaps assigned TRBD1 or TRBD2 (6 bases each). Germline V CDR1 and CDR2: DFQATT, SNEGSKA (reference sequence). With 6 bases removed from V and 5 bases from J, the gap between germline ends came to 22 bases. This CDR3 region has 15 residues. As DNA, the CDR3 is TGCAGTGCAGACCACGCGTTGGGGGGCCTGGAGACCCAGTACTTC. As protein: CSADHALGGLETQYF.

The chain has TRBV4-1 and TRBJ2-3; D possibly corresponds to TRBD1 (5 bases). Trimming pared 4 bases from V and 6 bases from J, leaving 29 bases between. The CDR3 contains 19 residues. CDR1 and CDR2 from the germline V gene are MGHRA and YSYEKL. The CDR3: CASSPDTGPFIQKGDTQYF. For the CDR3, the DNA is TGCGCCAGCAGCCCAGATACAGGACCCTTTATCCAAAAAGGGGATACGCAGTATTTT.

This clonotype was counted a few times. This chain links TRBV5-1 with TRBJ2-5, with unresolved D. Per germline, CDR1 SGHRS and CDR2 YFSETQ. Trimming removed 3 bases from V and 5 bases from J, with 17 bases in between. The CDR3 has 15 residues. The CDR3 region is CASSSGSAGRETQYF. The CDR3 bases are TGCGCCAGCAGCTCAGGTTCGGCTGGGCGGGAGACCCAGTACTTC.

In its sample, this clonotype was seen many times. The rearrangement uses TRBV20-1 and TRBJ2-1; 10 nucleotides agree with TRBD2. The V segment lost 3 bases and the J segment 0 bases; nucleotides outside the gene matches: 8. Germline values: CDR1 DFQATT, CDR2 SNEGSKA (reference sequence). This CDR3 has 17 amino acids. For the CDR3, the DNA is TGCAGTGCTAGGGATAGCGGGAGGCCGGGCTCCTACAATGAGCAGTTCTTC. Protein sequence: CSARDSGRPGSYNEQFF.

The chain carries TRBV19 and TRBJ1-5, with D tentatively TRBD1 (6 bases). Trimming left V 5 bases short and J 1 base short, with 12 bases between. Per germline, CDR1 LNHDA and CDR2 SQIVND (reference sequence). The CDR3 is made up of 15 amino acids. The CDR3 sequence: CASSGGQRSNQPQHF. CDR3 nucleotide sequence: TGTGCCAGTAGTGGCGGACAGCGGAGCAATCAGCCCCAGCATTTT. Full variable domain (remainder filled in from reference TRBV19 and TRBJ1-5): DGGITQSPKYLFRKEGQNVTLSCEQNLNHDAMYWYRQDPGQGLRLIYYSQIVNDFQKGDIAEGYSVSREKKESFPLTVTSAQKNPTAFYLCASSGGQRSNQPQHFGDGTRLSIL.

The chain has TRBV25-1 and TRBJ1-2; a possible D gene is TRBD1 (6 bases). Deletions cut 4 bases from V and 4 bases from J, with 16 bases between. Germline CDR1 MGHDK, CDR2 SYGVNS. This CDR3 region has 15 residues. The CDR3: CASSATGRPLYGYTF. The CDR3 coding sequence is TGTGCCAGCAGTGCTACAGGGCGGCCTCTCTATGGCTACACCTTC.

Here the CDR3 reads CSAPRGLAVYWSYEQYF. The CDR3 DNA sequence: TGCAGTGCTCCCCGGGGACTAGCGGTGTATTGGTCCTACGAGCAGTACTTC. The chain combines TRBV20-1 with TRBJ2-7; 11 bases line up with TRBD2. CDR3 size: 17 residues. Germline lookup yields CDR1 DFQATT and CDR2 SNEGSKA (reference sequence). With 5 bases clipped from V and 1 base from J, the junction kept 13 bases outside the gene matches.

This clonotype has only a few counts. The CDR3 protein is CATSSGTNSYNEQFF. CDR3 sequence (DNA): TGTGCCACCAGCTCCGGGACTAACTCCTACAATGAGCAGTTCTTC. The chain employs TRBV15 and TRBJ2-1, with 7 bases aligning to TRBD2. Trimming removed 5 bases from V and 0 bases from J; junction bases left unmatched: 4. The CDR3 is 15 residues long. Germline V gives CDR1 LNHNV, CDR2 YYDKDF (reference sequence).

This clonotype was seen only a few times. The rearrangement joins TRBV7-3 to TRBJ2-1; 7 bases fit TRBD2. The CDR3 loop spans 15 amino acids. CDR1 is SGHTA, CDR2 FQGTGA, per germline. Losses at the gene ends were 2 bases for V and 7 bases for J; bases not matched to a gene: 8. CDR3 bases: TGTGCCAGCAGCTTAGCGTGGACTAGGAGGAATGAGCAGTTCTTC. It translates to CASSLAWTRRNEQFF.

The chain carries TRBV7-3 and TRBJ2-3; D may be TRBD2 (5 bases). The germline CDR1 and CDR2 sequences are SGHTA and FQGTGA. Trimming left V 5 bases short and J 6 bases short, with 18 bases between. The CDR3 runs 15 residues. This CDR3 is CASSLTRLEGDTQYF. The CDR3 DNA follows: TGTGCCAGCAGCCTGACTCGGTTAGAGGGCGATACGCAGTATTTT.

V gene TRBV5-1 combines with J gene TRBJ2-5; a weak D match, TRBD1 (5 bases). Germline values: CDR1 SGHRS, CDR2 YFSETQ. CDR3 size: 16 residues. Trimming removed 2 bases at V and 5 bases at J, with 19 bases between. In DNA form, the CDR3 reads TGCGCCAGCAGCTTTAGACAGAGCCATCTGGGGGAGACCCAGTACTTC. This sequence encodes CASSFRQSHLGETQYF.

This clonotype was picked up a small number of times. The gene calls are TRBV29-1 and TRBJ2-1, with D uncertain. The CDR3 runs to 19 residues. V was trimmed by 0 bases and J by 5 bases, leaving 26 bases between them. The germline CDR1 and CDR2 sequences are SQVTM and ANQGSEA. This CDR3 is CSVEDLLGGPPNRDNEQFF. CDR3 nucleotides: TGCAGCGTTGAAGACCTCTTAGGCGGCCCGCCTAACAGAGACAATGAGCAGTTCTTC.

The sample holds a few counts of this clonotype. The chain combines TRBV2 with TRBJ1-5; possibly TRBD1 for D (5 bases). CDR1 is SNHLY and CDR2 is FYNNEI in the germline V gene. The CDR3 totals 13 residues. The V end was cut by 5 bases, the J end by 6 bases, with 11 bases between. In DNA form, the CDR3 reads TGTGCCAGCAGTCGGTGGGGGAGTCAGCCCCAGCATTTT. It specifies CASSRWGSQPQHF.

The CDR3 coding sequence is TGTGCCATCGGGCGGAGGCTAGCGACCTACTCCTACAATGAGCAGTTCTTC. Residues: CAIGRRLATYSYNEQFF. V is TRBV10-3 and J is TRBJ2-1; weak D call: TRBD2 (6 bases). The CDR3 contains 17 residues. Trimming shortened V by 8 bases and J by 0 bases, and 20 bases separated the two germline ends. Germline V lookup: CDR1 ENHRY, CDR2 SYGVKD.

The rearrangement joins TRBV20-1 to TRBJ2-1; perhaps TRBD1 as D (6 bases). The germline V gene has CDR1 DFQATT and CDR2 SNEGSKA (reference sequence). V was trimmed by 6 bases and J by 7 bases, leaving 19 bases between them. The CDR3 is made up of 14 amino acids. The CDR3 DNA reads as TGCAGTGCCGCGATCTGGGACACAAGAAATGAGCAGTTCTTC. Encoded protein: CSAAIWDTRNEQFF.